This TCR beta chain emerged from a study of T cell repertoires in cytomegalovirus infection. Looked up from germline, CDR1 is KGHSH and CDR2 is LQKENI. With 5 bases removed from V and 0 bases from J, the gap between germline ends came to 11 bases. The CDR3 has 15 amino acids. TCRdb re-called the reads through MiXCR, storing one row per CDR3 protein. The sample lists about 46,000 distinct CDR3 sequences, 20% to 25% occurring once. As for this clonotype: Its target is unknown.

The chain employs TRBV18 and TRBJ2-1; perhaps TRBD1 as D (5 bases). The source material was PBMCs, sequenced either directly or after in vitro stimulation (not recorded which). This clonotype originated in a human donor in good health (CMV status not recorded). Some clones in this sample may be carry-over from other donors' samples. For the CDR3, the DNA is TGTGCCAGCTCATTCACAAGGGGCTCCTACAATGAGCAGTTCTTC. This sequence encodes CASSFTRGSYNEQFF. The variable domain in full, with the rest retrieved from reference TRBV18 and TRBJ2-1, is NAGVMQNPRHLVRRRGQEARLRCSPMKGHSHVYWYRQLPEEGLKFMVYLQKENIIDESGMPKERFSAEFPKEGPSILRIQQVVRGDSAAYFCASSFTRGSYNEQFFGPGTRLTVL.